Following are 22 T cell receptor beta chains from one sample sequenced in a study of post-analysis software for immune sequencing data. General study results and limits: Roughly 5 TRBV segments (TRBV5-6, TRBV5-1 and TRBV20-1 among them) occurred more frequently in patients than in controls.

Presence of unique molecular identifiers characterized the TCR beta cDNA libraries. Each CDR3 protein gets one entry after TCRdb re-called the PCR reads with MiXCR. Of about 260,000 distinct CDR3 sequences in the sample, 30% to 45% are singletons; the top ten hold approximately 4.6%. No antigens are known for them. Specimen: blood. The receptors shown here come from a girl aged 5-17 years with multiple sclerosis.

The V and J genes are TRBV20-1 and TRBJ2-7; D is unclear. CDR1 and CDR2 from the germline V gene are DFQATT and SNEGSKA (reference sequence). The CDR3 totals 15 residues. The ends were cut back, 0 bases at V and 0 bases at J, with 12 bases in the middle. The CDR3 protein is CSARDLDGYSYEQYF. As DNA, the CDR3 is TGCAGTGCTAGAGATCTCGACGGGTACTCCTACGAGCAGTACTTC.

This clonotype showed up many times. This sequence joins TRBV6-5 and TRBJ1-5; weak D call: TRBD1 (6 bases). The CDR3 covers 15 residues. Germline loops: CDR1 MNHEY, CDR2 SVGAGI. Trimming took off 2 bases at V and 4 bases at J, with 12 bases between the two ends. CDR3 nucleotide sequence: TGTGCCAGCAGTTACCGCCTAGGGGGAAATCAGCCCCAGCATTTT. It codes for CASSYRLGGNQPQHF.

This clonotype was picked up many times. V is TRBV6-2 or TRBV6-3 and J is TRBJ2-3; 7 bases agree with TRBD2. V trimming: 6 bases; J trimming: 5 bases; junction bases outside the gene matches: 8. CDR3 size: 14 residues. In germline, CDR1 is MNHEY, CDR2 SVGEGT. This CDR3 is CASRGGSERDTQYF. The CDR3 DNA is TGTGCCAGCAGAGGCGGGAGCGAAAGAGATACGCAGTATTTT.

CDR3 in amino acids: CASSLKGMGVSGNTIYF. In DNA form, the CDR3 reads TGCGCCAGCAGCTTGAAGGGGATGGGCGTTTCTGGAAACACCATATATTTT. The chain joins TRBV5-1 to TRBJ1-3; tentative D call: TRBD1 (5 bases). V gave up 1 base and J gave up 1 base, with 15 bases separating them. The CDR3 is 17 amino acids. Germline V gene data show CDR1 as SGHRS and CDR2 as YFSETQ.

The chain joins TRBV20-1 to TRBJ2-1; 11 bases line up with TRBD2. The tail of the sequence fits TRBJ2-7 better, so the J call may be wrong. The germline V gene encodes CDR1 DFQATT and CDR2 SNEGSKA (reference sequence). The CDR3 loop spans 17 amino acids. The CDR3 bases are TGCAGTGCTAGAGAAGGGACTAGCGGTCAGGGTCTTCCCGAGCAGTACTTC. It translates to CSAREGTSGQGLPEQYF.

This clonotype came up many times. The chain uses TRBV20-1 and TRBJ2-1, with 7 positions matching TRBD2. Germline lookup yields CDR1 DFQATT and CDR2 SNEGSKA (reference sequence). The length of the CDR3 is 17 residues. V lost 0 bases and J lost 2; bases outside the gene matches: 10. CDR3 in amino acids: CSARDLERGYPYNEQFF. DNA for the CDR3: TGCAGTGCTAGAGATCTTGAGCGGGGCTATCCCTACAATGAGCAGTTCTTC.

Comment on this clonotype: This may arise from a read error, as a much more abundant clone is one base away. The CDR3 DNA is TGTGCCAGCAGCCAAAACAGGGGTAGGGAGGCCCAGTACTTC. This codes for CASSQNRGREAQYF. The chain uses TRBV3-1 and TRBJ2-5, with D perhaps TRBD1 (7 bases). CDR3 length equals 14 residues. The V end was cut by 2 bases, the J end by 9 bases, with 16 bases between. The germline V gene has CDR1 LGHDT and CDR2 YNNKEL (reference sequence).

Concerning this clonotype: A much larger clone lies a single base off, so this may be a read error. The chain carries TRBV29-1 and TRBJ1-1; D perhaps matches TRBD1 (6 bases). This CDR3 is built from 13 residues. CDR1 and CDR2 from the germline V gene are SQVTM and ANQGSEA. Trimming took 4 bases from V and 6 from J, leaving 15 bases between them. CDR3 region: CSVAGALTAEAFF. CDR3 sequence (DNA): TGCAGCGTTGCGGGGGCGTTAACGGCTGAAGCTTTCTTT. Based on the CDR3 plus reference TRBV29-1 and TRBJ1-1, the full variable domain is SAVISQKPSRDICQRGTSLTIQCQVDSQVTMMFWYRQQPGQSLTLIATANQGSEATYESGFVIDKFPISRPNLTFSTLTVSNMSPEDSSIYLCSVAGALTAEAFFGQGTRLTVV.

V gene TRBV19 combines with J gene TRBJ2-6; TRBD1 matches 11 bases. CDR1 LNHDA and CDR2 SQIVND come from the germline V gene (reference sequence). The CDR3 extends over 21 amino acids. The V gene end was trimmed by 6 bases and the J gene end by 1 base; junction bases not matched to a gene: 17. The DNA for the CDR3 is TGTGCCAGTAGAAAGTCCGGGCGGACAGGGGGCAATTCATCTGGGGCCAACGTCCTGACTTTC. Translation: CASRKSGRTGGNSSGANVLTF.

Ten or more counts support this clonotype. This rearrangement joins TRBV9 to TRBJ2-5; D gene uncertain. Germline lookup yields CDR1 SGDLS and CDR2 YYNGEE. The CDR3 consists of 17 residues. Deletions cut 1 base from V and 2 bases from J, with 18 bases between. Here the CDR3 reads CASSVYDGLPVQETQYF. The CDR3 coding sequence is TGTGCCAGCAGCGTATACGACGGCCTACCAGTACAAGAGACCCAGTACTTC.

Of note for this clonotype: At one of its ends the junction is not consistent with the germline gene, which may arise from a read error. The gene calls are TRBV5-1 and TRBJ1-1; D perhaps matches TRBD1 (5 bases). Germline V lookup: CDR1 SGHRS, CDR2 YFSETQ. The CDR3 loop spans 16 amino acids. CDR3 loop: CASSLAGLQGGTEASF. The DNA of the CDR3 is TGCGCCAGCAGCTTGGCGGGGCTGCAAGGAGGGACTGAAGCTTCCTTT.

This clonotype was observed at least ten times. V is TRBV5-1 and J is TRBJ2-3; 9 nucleotides line up with TRBD2. The CDR3 runs to 16 residues. Germline V gene sequence: CDR1 SGHRS, CDR2 YFSETQ. The J segment lost 0 bases and the V segment lost 4 bases, leaving 6 bases of the junction unmatched. Here the CDR3 reads CASSLLAGFSTDTQYF. The CDR3, as DNA: TGCGCCAGCAGCCTACTAGCGGGCTTTAGCACAGATACGCAGTATTTT.

About this clonotype: Just one base apart from a much larger clone, this may be a read error. The V gene is TRBV5-4, the J gene TRBJ2-2; weak D call: TRBD1 (6 bases). The germline V gene has CDR1 SGHNT and CDR2 YYREEE (reference sequence). The CDR3 is 15 amino acids. The CDR3 bases are TGTGTCAGCAGCCCAGGGGAAAGTCTCTCCGGGGAGCTGTTTTTT. This gives the protein CVSSPGESLSGELFF. Based on the CDR3 plus reference TRBV5-4 and TRBJ2-2, the full variable domain is ETGVTQSPTHLIKTRGQQVTLRCSSQSGHNTVSWYQQALGQGPQFIFQYYREEENGRGNFPPRFSGLQFPNYSSELNVNALELDDSALYLCVSSPGESLSGELFFGEGSRLTVL.

This clonotype has just a few counts. V gene TRBV7-2 combines with J gene TRBJ1-4; tentative D call: TRBD1 (6 bases). Per germline, CDR1 SGHTA and CDR2 FQGNSA. This CDR3 is 16 amino acids long. V gave up 5 bases and J gave up 2 bases, with 15 bases separating them. Here the CDR3 DNA reads TGTGCCAGCAGCAAAGCCGTCCAGGGGACTAATGAAAAACTGTTTTTT. It yields the protein CASSKAVQGTNEKLFF.

The V and J genes are TRBV15 and TRBJ2-2, with D possibly matching TRBD1 (5 bases). Germline V gene lookup returns CDR1 LNHNV and CDR2 YYDKDF (reference sequence). The V gene lost 0 bases and the J gene lost 4 bases, with 9 bases spanning the gap. This CDR3 has 15 amino acids. Written as DNA, the CDR3 is TGTGCCACCAGCAGAGAAGGCAGGGCCACCGGGGAGCTGTTTTTT. Protein product: CATSREGRATGELFF.

In its sample, this clonotype was seen a few times. Just one base apart from a much larger clone, this may be a read error. The rearrangement uses TRBV29-1 and TRBJ2-4; D possibly corresponds to TRBD1 (6 bases). The CDR3 is 11 amino acids. Germline V CDR1 and CDR2: SQVTM, ANQGSEA. The V gene lost 6 bases and the J gene lost 10 bases, with 13 bases spanning the gap. The CDR3 reads CSVRARGIQYF. Written as DNA, the CDR3 is TGCAGCGTCCGTGCGAGGGGGATTCAGTACTTC.

Many counts were recorded for this clonotype. The chain recombines TRBV7-7 with TRBJ2-5; 8 bases line up with TRBD1. This CDR3 contains 15 residues. Per germline, CDR1 SSHAT and CDR2 FNYEAQ (reference sequence). Trimming cost V 5 bases and J 5 bases; bases outside gene matches: 10. The CDR3 DNA reads TGTGCCAGCAGCCGGTGGGCAGGGGGCGATGAGACCCAGTACTTC. Its translation: CASSRWAGGDETQYF.

V usage is TRBV6-5 and J usage is TRBJ2-1, with 10 nucleotides matching TRBD2. From germline, CDR1 is MNHEY and CDR2 SVGAGI. The CDR3 length is 16 residues. Trimming removed 9 bases from V and 2 bases from J; junction bases left unmatched: 10. CDR3 protein: CASRLVAGGAYNEQFF. The DNA of the CDR3 is TGTGCCAGTCGACTCGTAGCGGGAGGAGCCTACAATGAGCAGTTCTTC.

As to this clonotype: Being one base from a much bigger clone, this may be a read error. This chain connects TRBV5-1 to TRBJ2-1; 7 nucleotides align to TRBD1. The J call may be incorrect, as the DNA end agrees better with TRBJ2-7. This CDR3 is 14 amino acids long. CDR1 and CDR2 (germline): SGHRS, YFSETQ. The DNA of the CDR3 is TGCGCCAGCAGCTCGAAGACAGGGTACAATGAGCAGTACTTC. It translates to CASSSKTGYNEQYF.

The chain combines TRBV7-6 with TRBJ1-3; D unresolved. Germline loops: CDR1 SGHVS, CDR2 FNYEAQ. V lost 0 bases to trimming and J lost 0 bases, with 12 bases between them. The CDR3 covers 17 residues. The CDR3 protein is CASSLAQRGLSGNTIYF. In nucleotides, the CDR3 is TGTGCCAGCAGCTTAGCCCAGAGAGGACTCTCTGGAAACACCATATATTTT.

The chain is built from TRBV5-1 and TRBJ1-6, with D perhaps TRBD1 (6 bases). CDR1 and CDR2 from the germline V gene are SGHRS and YFSETQ. The CDR3 has 16 residues. Trimming shortened V by 0 bases and J by 7 bases, and 14 bases separated the two germline ends. This chain's CDR3 is CASSLEWQGNNSPLHF. In DNA, the CDR3 is TGCGCCAGCAGCTTGGAATGGCAGGGGAACAATTCACCCCTCCACTTT.

The chain has TRBV30 and TRBJ1-4; TRBD1 is a possible D gene (5 bases). There are 14 residues in the CDR3. The V gene's germline CDR1 is GTSNPN and CDR2 SVGIG (reference sequence). With 2 bases removed from V and 8 bases from J, the gap between germline ends came to 15 bases. The CDR3 loop is CAWSPGAGKEKLFF. The CDR3 coding sequence is TGTGCCTGGAGTCCCGGGGCTGGTAAAGAAAAACTGTTTTTT.